What follows are 14 T cell receptor beta chains derived from one specimen sequenced in a study of early T cells in non-severe SARS-CoV-2 infection. From the 5' RACE reads, TCRdb called clonotypes with MiXCR, one entry per CDR3 protein. Of just under 60,000 distinct CDR3 sequences in the sample, more than 7% were seen once. Sequenced input: whole blood. Receptor source: an adult who was a healthcare worker with PCR-confirmed SARS-CoV-2 infection or an uninfected control (not recorded which).

The chain links TRBV29-1 to TRBJ2-7, with D possibly TRBD1 on 6 matching bases. Germline V gene lookup returns CDR1 SQVTM and CDR2 ANQGSEA. CDR3 size: 11 residues. The germline V and J ends were trimmed by 6 bases and 5 bases, with 11 bases remaining between them. The CDR3 region is CSVETGNEQYF. As DNA, the CDR3 is TGCAGCGTCGAAACAGGGAACGAGCAGTACTTC.

This clonotype has a count of ten or more. The V call is TRBV7-2, the J call TRBJ2-3; TRBD2 might be the D (6 bases). The germline V gene encodes CDR1 SGHTA and CDR2 FQGNSA. Between the trimmed V and J ends, which lost 8 bases and 4 bases, there was a span of 19 bases. There are 15 residues in the CDR3. DNA of the CDR3: TGTGCCAGCCGATCACCGACTAGAGCGCCAGATACGCAGTATTTT. Translated, it gives CASRSPTRAPDTQYF. Complete variable domain (other parts from reference TRBV7-2 and TRBJ2-3): GAGVSQSPSNKVTEKGKDVELRCDPISGHTALYWYRQSLGQGLEFLIYFQGNSAPDKSGLPSDRFSAERTGGSVSTLTIQRTQQEDSAVYLCASRSPTRAPDTQYFGPGTRLTVL.

V and J are TRBV6-4 and TRBJ2-3; TRBD1 agrees at 9 bases. In germline, CDR1 is MRHNA, CDR2 SNTAGT. The V gene end was trimmed by 8 bases and the J gene end by 2 bases; junction bases not matched to a gene: 8. CDR3 size: 15 residues. CDR3 nucleotide sequence: TGTGCCAGCCTGCGGACAGGGGCGACCACAGATACGCAGTATTTT. It yields the protein CASLRTGATTDTQYF.

This clonotype was observed many times. The rearrangement joins TRBV28 to TRBJ2-7; TRBD1 agrees at 7 bases. J lost 5 bases, V lost 3 bases, and 4 bases had no gene match. The CDR3 sequence is 13 residues long. Germline loops: CDR1 MDHEN, CDR2 SYDVKM. The CDR3 loop is CASSFRGYDEQYF. CDR3 bases: TGTGCCAGCAGTTTCAGGGGGTACGACGAGCAGTACTTC. The variable domain in full, completed from reference TRBV28 and TRBJ2-7, reads DVKVTQSSRYLVKRTGEKVFLECVQDMDHENMFWYRQDPGLGLRLIYFSYDVKMKEKGDIPEGYSVSREKKERFSLILESASTNQTSMYLCASSFRGYDEQYFGPGTRLTVT.

The table lists this clonotype with a few counts. The V call is TRBV2, the J call TRBJ2-1; 14 bases line up with TRBD2. The CDR3 is 18 amino acids. With V trimmed by 6 bases and J by 3 bases, 10 bases remained unmatched. Per the germline V gene, CDR1 is SNHLY and CDR2 is FYNNEI. Here the CDR3 reads CASSAGTSGRRNYNEQFF. CDR3 in DNA: TGTGCCAGCAGCGCTGGGACTAGCGGGAGAAGAAACTACAATGAGCAGTTCTTC.

This clonotype was observed at least ten times. The CDR3 is CASSLGLAGTSTDTQYF. The CDR3 DNA sequence: TGTGCCAGCAGCTTGGGACTAGCGGGGACTAGCACAGATACGCAGTATTTT. The rearrangement links TRBV9 to TRBJ2-3; 13 bases are shared with TRBD2. Germline CDR1 reads SGDLS; CDR2 reads YYNGEE. CDR3 length equals 17 residues. The V gene end was trimmed by 4 bases and the J gene end by 0 bases; junction bases not matched to a gene: 5.

The V gene is TRBV5-1, the J gene TRBJ1-5, with TRBD1 as a possible D gene (5 bases). The CDR3 has 15 residues. The germline gives CDR1 SGHRS, CDR2 YFSETQ. V lost 4 bases and J lost 2, with 13 bases in between. CDR3: CASSPAGQGNQPQHF. The CDR3 nucleotides are TGCGCCAGCAGCCCGGCGGGGCAGGGCAATCAGCCCCAGCATTTT.

This clonotype was counted at least ten times. The V call is TRBV27, the J call TRBJ1-1; no firm D call. V gave up 0 bases and J gave up 0 bases, with 5 bases separating them. Germline V lookup: CDR1 MNHEY, CDR2 SMNVEV (reference sequence). This CDR3 has 14 residues. The CDR3: CASSLSPVNTEAFF. The CDR3 DNA reads TGTGCCAGCAGTTTATCACCGGTGAACACTGAAGCTTTCTTT.

Ten or more counts support this clonotype. This chain links TRBV20-1 with TRBJ2-7, with TRBD2 identical over 11 bases. The V gene end was trimmed by 0 bases and the J gene end by 7 bases; junction bases not matched to a gene: 11. CDR3 length: 16 residues. The germline gives CDR1 DFQATT, CDR2 SNEGSKA (reference sequence). The CDR3 sequence: CSARDLLAGAPREQYF. The CDR3, as DNA: TGCAGTGCTAGAGATCTACTAGCGGGAGCGCCCCGGGAGCAGTACTTC.

At least ten counts were recorded for this clonotype. This chain connects TRBV7-8 to TRBJ2-7; 8 bases agree with TRBD1. The CDR3 is made up of 15 amino acids. The germline gives CDR1 SGHVS, CDR2 FQNEAQ. After removal of 5 bases from V and 2 bases from J, the junction contained 8 bases not matched to a gene. The CDR3 coding sequence is TGTGCCAGCAGCCCCACCGGGACAGGTGCCTACGAGCAGTACTTC. This translates into CASSPTGTGAYEQYF.

This clonotype was counted ten times or more. This chain joins TRBV20-1 and TRBJ2-3; TRBD2 agrees at 8 bases. The V and J ends lost 6 bases and 3 bases, in that order; junction bases with no gene match: 11. The germline V gene encodes CDR1 DFQATT and CDR2 SNEGSKA (reference sequence). CDR3 length: 15 residues. Here the CDR3 reads CSARGAGGGTDTQYF. For the CDR3, the DNA is TGCAGTGCCCGAGGGGCGGGAGGTGGAACAGATACGCAGTATTTT.

Of note for this clonotype: Likely a read error: the CDR3 ends without its conserved phenylalanine or tryptophan. This chain joins TRBV27 and TRBJ2-3; D not certain. Trimming stripped 5 bases from V and 1 base from J, with 4 bases between. The CDR3 is made up of 12 amino acids. Germline CDR1 MNHEY, CDR2 SMNVEV (reference sequence). CDR3 nucleotide sequence: TGTGCCAGCAGTCATGGCACAGATACGCAGTATTCT. Translated, it gives CASSHGTDTQYS.

This clonotype was counted ten times or more. The chain links TRBV19 to TRBJ2-1; 8 bases match TRBD2. V shed 5 bases, J shed 6 bases, and the junction held 6 bases outside the gene matches. CDR3 length: 14 amino acids. CDR1 and CDR2 from the germline V gene are LNHDA and SQIVND (reference sequence). This chain's CDR3 is CASSPGLASNEQFF. CDR3 nucleotide sequence: TGTGCCAGTAGTCCCGGACTAGCTTCCAATGAGCAGTTCTTC.

The chain employs TRBV7-8 and TRBJ2-5; no clear D gene. Looked up from germline, CDR1 is SGHVS and CDR2 is FQNEAQ. Trimming took off 5 bases at V and 7 bases at J, with 17 bases between the two ends. The CDR3 contains 14 residues. The CDR3 bases are TGTGCCAGCAGCATACGGATCCTTGGACGGACCCAGTACTTC. This translates into CASSIRILGRTQYF.